The clone carrying this T cell receptor (beta chain) was recorded at least ten times. Its cognate antigen is unknown. V was trimmed by 1 base and J by 0 bases, leaving 11 bases between them. The CDR3 has 16 residues. CDR1 and CDR2 from the germline V gene are SGHTS and YDEGEE. Stable Graves' hyperthyroidism denoted no ophthalmopathy progression over 18 months. Lactation, pregnancy, other autoimmune disease or uncontrolled infection led to exclusion of patients. The TCR beta CDR3 regions underwent amplification using RNA transcripts as the source. First-round RT-PCR targeting the TCR CDR3 was performed with the HTBI primer set. TCRdb analysed the multiplex PCR reads with MiXCR anew, one entry per CDR3 protein. The sample holds roughly 740,000 distinct CDR3 sequences, roughly 15% seen once. The data stem from a study of T cells in Graves' hyperthyroidism and ophthalmopathy. Study-wide results and limits: Through a model of 13 V-J features, ophthalmopathy was separated from stable hyperthyroidism. Appearing also in blood were most of the thyroid clonotypes expanded above 0.001.

This receptor was obtained from a man between 18 and 29 years old with Graves' hyperthyroidism. The sample comprised blood. V and J are TRBV5-8 and TRBJ1-5, with D uncertain. The DNA of the CDR3 is TGTGCCAGCAGCTTGTTGGGGTCCGGTAGCAATCAGCCCCAGCATTTT. The encoded protein is CASSLLGSGSNQPQHF.